The rows below give T cell receptor beta chains drawn from one sample of a study of read filtering for tumor transcriptome and immune sequencing. TCRdb re-called the reads through MiXCR, storing one row per CDR3 protein. The sample yields more than 30,000 distinct CDR3 sequences, about a fifth seen once. Material for sequencing was a population of CD138-negative cells sorted from bone marrow. The origin of the receptors is a donor at least 40 years old with multiple myeloma. Both conserved end residues are part of each CDR3. A D gene is named only where the DNA matches it firmly. The size entry is marked missing in some rows and otherwise reads once, few, many or a size class.

clone_size cdr3_length j_call v_call d_call cdr3_aa cdr3_nt
many 14 TRBJ2-1 TRBV7-2 . CASSRRGSYNEQFF TGTGCCAGCAGTCGGCGGGGCTCCTACAATGAGCAGTTCTTC
. 11 TRBJ2-7 TRBV19 . CANTLSYGQYF TGTGCAAATACCCTCTCCTACGGGCAGTACTTC
. 13 TRBJ1-1 TRBV5-1 . CASFPLGNTEAFF TGCGCCAGCTTCCCTCTCGGGAACACTGAAGCTTTCTTT
many 13 TRBJ2-7 TRBV7-9 . CASSLAAGYEQYF TGTGCCAGCAGCTTAGCGGCGGGGTACGAGCAGTACTTC
few 13 TRBJ1-2 TRBV6-2/TRBV6-3 TRBD1 CASSRTGGYGYTF TGTGCCAGCAGTCGGACAGGGGGCTATGGCTACACCTTC
many 11 TRBJ1-1 TRBV6-1 . CASSEERPAFF TGTGCCAGCAGTGAAGAGCGACCGGCTTTCTTT
few 14 TRBJ1-2 TRBV29-1 TRBD1 CSVRDRGLDYGYTF TGCAGCGTTCGGGACAGGGGGTTAGACTATGGCTACACCTTC
. 15 TRBJ1-4 TRBV6-1 TRBD1 CASSETPGGNEKLFF TGTGCCAGCAGTGAAACCCCAGGGGGCAACGAAAAACTGTTTTTT
many 14 TRBJ1-2 TRBV28 . CASSQTSGLGGYTF TGTGCCAGCAGCCAAACGTCAGGGCTAGGCGGCTACACCTTC
. 14 TRBJ2-5 TRBV12-3/TRBV12-4 . CASSLDIYQETRYF TGCGCCAGCAGTTTGGACATTTACCAAGAGACCCGGTACTTC